This passage covers 25 T cell receptor beta chains from one sample sequenced in a study of a mutant IDH1 vaccine in newly diagnosed glioma. Time point of the sample: week 11, during vaccination. Each dose of the vaccine consisted of 300 ug of mutant IDH1 20-mer peptide, with topical imiquimod. Their specific antigens are unknown. Measured with immunoSEQ multiplex PCR; TCRdb has only the in-frame clones, and not every one. The data contain tens of thousands of clones, about three quarters of them singletons. The source material was peripheral blood mononuclear cells (PBMCs), sampled from a glioma patient whose treatment included an IDH1 peptide vaccine. These receptors came from a man aged 18 to 35 with glioma. Some clones in this sample may be carry-over from other donors' samples.

This clone was picked up a small number of times. The rearrangement uses TRBV19 and TRBJ2-1; unclear D gene. V dropped 3 bases and J dropped 2 bases, with 5 bases sitting between them. The CDR3 is 13 residues long. In germline, CDR1 is LNHDA, CDR2 SQIVND (reference sequence). CDR3 protein: CASSMTPYNEQFF. In DNA, the CDR3 is TGTGCCAGTAGTATGACACCCTACAATGAGCAGTTCTTC.

The CDR3 bases are TGTGCCAGCAGCTCCTCCCGTGGACGGAGCACAGATACGCAGTATTTT. It specifies CASSSSRGRSTDTQYF. The chain recombines TRBV13 with TRBJ2-3; D is undetermined. The germline V gene has CDR1 PRHDT and CDR2 FYEKMQ (reference sequence). The CDR3 has 16 residues. V lost 4 bases and J lost 0, with 14 bases in between.

V gene TRBV6-1 combines with J gene TRBJ2-1, with D possibly matching TRBD2 (6 bases). There are 13 residues in the CDR3. The V gene lost 8 bases and the J gene lost 1 base, with 9 bases spanning the gap. CDR1 and CDR2 (germline): MNHNS, SASEGT. The CDR3 loop is CASGGKSYNEQFF. In DNA, the CDR3 is TGTGCCAGCGGGGGGAAATCCTACAATGAGCAGTTCTTC.

This clone was counted once. The chain carries TRBV9 and TRBJ2-3; D is tentatively TRBD1 or TRBD2 (6 bases each). The CDR3 contains 13 residues. The V and J ends lost 0 bases and 7 bases respectively, with 9 bases between them. Germline CDR1 and CDR2: SGDLS and YYNGEE. This CDR3 reads CASSVGGTNTQYF. DNA for the CDR3: TGTGCCAGCAGCGTAGGCGGGACAAATACGCAGTATTTT.

The chain combines TRBV7-2 with TRBJ1-2; the D is unclear. Germline-derived CDR1 and CDR2 are SGHTA and FQGNSA. The CDR3 length is 13 residues. With 5 bases removed from V and 8 bases from J, the gap between germline ends came to 15 bases. The CDR3 protein is CASSGTQPGGYTF. The CDR3 region has the DNA TGTGCCAGCAGCGGTACCCAGCCTGGAGGCTACACCTTC.

The chain has TRBV27 and TRBJ2-5; TRBD2 is a possible D gene (7 bases). Between the trimmed V and J ends, which lost 4 bases and 11 bases, there was a span of 17 bases. This CDR3 spans 13 amino acids. Germline V gene data show CDR1 as MNHEY and CDR2 as SMNVEV (reference sequence). DNA of the CDR3: TGTGCCAGCAGTTCTGGGGGGGCTCGGGGTCAGTACTTC. It is translated as CASSSGGARGQYF.

J is TRBJ2-1 and V is TRBV6-1; 7 nucleotides align to TRBD2. This CDR3 is built from 16 residues. Germline-derived CDR1 and CDR2 are MNHNS and SASEGT. After removal of 2 bases from V and 0 bases from J, the junction contained 4 bases not matched to a gene. The CDR3, as DNA: TGTGCCAGCAGTGAACGGCGGGAGTTCTCCTACAATGAGCAGTTCTTC. Translated, it gives CASSERREFSYNEQFF.

This clone was seen a handful of times. The CDR3 DNA reads TGTGCCAGCTCACCACGGGGGGGAGCTAACTATGGCTACACCTTC. It translates to CASSPRGGANYGYTF. This rearrangement joins TRBV18 to TRBJ1-2; D might be TRBD1 (5 bases). Per germline, CDR1 KGHSH and CDR2 LQKENI. Trimming left V 1 base short and J 0 bases short, with 9 bases between. The CDR3 totals 15 residues.

The CDR3 sequence: CASSDSGEVGEQYF. The CDR3 DNA reads as TGTGCCAGCAGCGACTCGGGAGAGGTCGGCGAGCAGTACTTC. The chain combines TRBV28 with TRBJ2-7, with D possibly matching TRBD2 (6 bases). Germline V gene data show CDR1 as MDHEN and CDR2 as SYDVKM. V was clipped by 6 bases and J by 6 bases, with 18 bases between them. The CDR3 runs to 14 residues. Variable domain in full (rest from reference TRBV28 and TRBJ2-7): DVKVTQSSRYLVKRTGEKVFLECVQDMDHENMFWYRQDPGLGLRLIYFSYDVKMKEKGDIPEGYSVSREKKERFSLILESASTNQTSMYLCASSDSGEVGEQYFGPGTRLTVT.

J is TRBJ1-4 and V is TRBV5-1, with D unresolved. V was shortened by 7 bases and J by 0 bases, with 16 bases between the two germline ends. CDR1 is SGHRS and CDR2 is YFSETQ in the germline V gene. This CDR3 is built from 16 residues. The CDR3 here is CASGTGERATNEKLFF. The CDR3 region has the DNA TGCGCCAGCGGAACGGGAGAACGAGCAACTAATGAAAAACTGTTTTTT.

The rearrangement links TRBV20-1 to TRBJ2-7, with D hard to call. The CDR3 consists of 11 residues. Germline V gene sequence: CDR1 DFQATT, CDR2 SNEGSKA (reference sequence). V was clipped by 2 bases and J by 6 bases, with 8 bases between them. The CDR3, as DNA: TGCAGTGCTAGACCCCGCCTCGAGCAGTACTTC. This translates into CSARPRLEQYF.

This clone was detected only a few times. This rearrangement joins TRBV2 to TRBJ1-1; D is unresolved. This CDR3 comprises 15 residues. V was pared by 4 bases and J by 4 bases, with 16 bases between. The V gene's germline CDR1 is SNHLY and CDR2 FYNNEI. The CDR3 loop reads CASSVWGGRITEAFF. DNA of the CDR3: TGTGCCAGCAGTGTGTGGGGAGGGAGGATCACTGAAGCTTTCTTT.

This chain connects TRBV2 to TRBJ2-1; D is perhaps TRBD1 (5 bases). V dropped 5 bases and J dropped 3 bases, with 8 bases sitting between them. The germline V gene has CDR1 SNHLY and CDR2 FYNNEI. The CDR3 extends over 13 amino acids. The CDR3 DNA reads as TGTGCCAGCAGTACACAGGACTACAATGAGCAGTTCTTC. Translating gives CASSTQDYNEQFF.

V gene TRBV2 combines with J gene TRBJ2-1; TRBD2 matches at 8 bases. V lost 4 bases and J lost 3; bases outside the gene matches: 2. The germline V gene encodes CDR1 SNHLY and CDR2 FYNNEI. The CDR3 totals 14 residues. The CDR3 nucleotides read TGTGCCAGCAGTGTCGCGGGAGGCTACAATGAGCAGTTCTTC. Translation: CASSVAGGYNEQFF. The full variable domain, completed using reference TRBV2 and TRBJ2-1, is EPEVTQTPSHQVTQMGQEVILRCVPISNHLYFYWYRQILGQKVEFLVSFYNNEISEKSEIFDDQFSVERPDGSNFTLKIRSTKLEDSAMYFCASSVAGGYNEQFFGPGTRLTVL.

J is TRBJ2-7 and V is TRBV7-9; D unclear. This CDR3 contains 15 residues. CDR1 is SEHNR, CDR2 FQNEAQ, per germline (reference sequence). V was pared by 4 bases and J by 0 bases, with 13 bases between. The CDR3 loop reads CASSSPSMASYEQYF. CDR3 nucleotide sequence: TGTGCCAGCAGCTCCCCTTCCATGGCCTCCTACGAGCAGTACTTC.

This chain uses TRBV9 with TRBJ2-2; a possible D gene is TRBD2 (6 bases). CDR3 length equals 15 residues. Trimming cost V 3 bases and J 4 bases, with 13 bases left between them. Germline V gives CDR1 SGDLS, CDR2 YYNGEE. The CDR3 loop reads CASSGSAGFTGELFF. The CDR3 bases are TGTGCCAGCAGCGGCTCGGCGGGGTTCACCGGGGAGCTGTTTTTT.

The chain has TRBV29-1 and TRBJ2-3; 8 nucleotides agree with TRBD1. Germline CDR1 SQVTM, CDR2 ANQGSEA. Trimming took 4 bases from V and 3 from J; bases not matched to a gene: 18. CDR3 length: 18 residues. The CDR3 DNA reads TGCAGCGTTGGCCTATATCTCGGACAGGGAAGGATAACAGATACGCAGTATTTT. Its translation: CSVGLYLGQGRITDTQYF.

The chain has TRBV6-5 and TRBJ1-3; D is unresolved. The CDR3 length is 14 residues. Per germline, CDR1 MNHEY and CDR2 SVGAGI. Trimming pared 6 bases from V and 4 bases from J, leaving 13 bases between. This CDR3 reads CASSPRVRGNTIYF. In DNA form, the CDR3 reads TGTGCCAGCAGCCCTCGCGTGCGCGGAAACACCATATATTTT.

V and J are TRBV7-8 and TRBJ1-1; D remains ambiguous. Germline V gives CDR1 SGHVS, CDR2 FQNEAQ. The CDR3 loop spans 13 amino acids. V lost 5 bases and J lost 8, with 15 bases in between. CDR3 DNA: TGTGCCAGCAGCAAGGCGTTAAATAGAGAAGCTTTCTTT. This sequence encodes CASSKALNREAFF.

The genes are TRBV6-6 and TRBJ1-2, with D unresolved. V was cut by 6 bases and J by 6 bases, with 11 bases left in between. Germline V lookup: CDR1 MNHNY, CDR2 SVGAGI (reference sequence). CDR3 size: 12 residues. For the CDR3, the DNA is TGTGCCAGCAGCCGCGGACGGGATGGCTACACCTTC. Its translation is CASSRGRDGYTF.

This rearrangement joins TRBV11-2 to TRBJ1-6, with D maybe TRBD1 (5 bases). The CDR3 covers 16 residues. V gave up 4 bases and J gave up 4 bases, with 14 bases separating them. CDR1 and CDR2 (germline): SGHAT, FQNNGV. The CDR3 nucleotides are TGTGCCAGCAGCTCGAGAGGGGTAACTTATAATTCACCCCTCCACTTT. Amino acids: CASSSRGVTYNSPLHF.

The rearrangement links TRBV19 to TRBJ1-2; tentative D call: TRBD1 (6 bases). V was clipped by 6 bases and J by 0 bases, with 11 bases between them. The CDR3 has 14 residues. Germline-derived CDR1 and CDR2 are LNHDA and SQIVND (reference sequence). CDR3 sequence (DNA): TGTGCCAGTAGGGCAGGGGAAGCTAACTATGGCTACACCTTC. This translates into CASRAGEANYGYTF.

The chain carries TRBV15 and TRBJ2-1, with 10 bases matching TRBD1. Per the germline V gene, CDR1 is LNHNV and CDR2 is YYDKDF (reference sequence). The CDR3 totals 15 residues. Germline trimming cut 3 bases from V and 6 bases from J; bases unmatched to any gene: 5. Written as DNA, the CDR3 is TGTGCCACCAGCAGTACGACAGGGGGCTTCAATGAGCAGTTCTTC. Protein: CATSSTTGGFNEQFF.

V gene TRBV19 combines with J gene TRBJ1-6; D gene unclear. The CDR3 loop spans 14 amino acids. Germline V gene lookup returns CDR1 LNHDA and CDR2 SQIVND (reference sequence). Trimming took off 7 bases at V and 4 bases at J, with 11 bases between the two ends. CDR3 nucleotides: TGTGCCAGTACTTCTGAGAATTATAATTCACCCCTCCACTTT. It codes for CASTSENYNSPLHF.

The V and J genes are TRBV30 and TRBJ1-2; D unclear. In germline, CDR1 is GTSNPN, CDR2 SVGIG (reference sequence). The CDR3 is 13 residues long. V was cut by 1 base and J by 6 bases, with 12 bases left in between. CDR3 nucleotide sequence: TGTGCCTGGAGTGAGCTGATTCCCAATGGCTACACCTTC. Encoded protein: CAWSELIPNGYTF.